This T cell receptor beta chain was found in a study of T cell clonotyping in hematopoietic cell transplantation. Broader study findings: CD4 and CD8 repertoire contributions could not be separated without sorting. Higher Inverse Simpson Index values in graft donor and pretransplant recipient predicted broader posttransplant TCR diversity.

The CDR3 totals 12 residues. The V and J ends lost 3 bases and 0 bases respectively, with 1 base between them. Germline V gene lookup returns CDR1 SGDLS and CDR2 YYNGEE. Time point given: recipient sample about 28 days before transplant, after cytoreduction. Repertoires were generated with immunoSEQ multiplex PCR, while TCRdb's copy carries only in-frame clones and drops some. The data show some 29,000 clones, around three quarters seen once. In the case of this clone: No antigen is known for it.

Sequences were derived from peripheral blood mononuclear cells, sampled before stem cell transplant. V is TRBV9 and J is TRBJ1-3, with D unresolved. This clonotype originated in a woman in her twenties or thirties with chronic myeloid leukemia. Some clones in this sample may be carry-over from other donors' samples. This CDR3 reads CASSASGNTIYF. DNA for the CDR3: TGTGCCAGCAGCGCCTCTGGAAACACCATATATTTT. The whole variable domain, filled in from reference TRBV9 and TRBJ1-3, reads DSGVTQTPKHLITATGQRVTLRCSPRSGDLSVYWYQQSLDQGLQFLIQYYNGEERAKGNILERFSAQQFPDLHSELNLSSLELGDSALYFCASSASGNTIYFGEGSWLTVV.